This paragraph covers one T cell receptor (beta chain) sequence. The antigen it recognizes is unknown. One base away there is no much larger clone; base qualities are not given. Instrument used: Illumina HiSeq 1500. TCRdb ran its own pipeline on the public reads, namely fastp trimming at Q25 and MiXCR clone calling, and kept in-frame beta chains. Entries are consolidated by CDR3 protein sequence, retaining the most common genes and DNA. Across this sample there are 200,000 to 250,000 distinct CDR3 sequences, with roughly 20% seen only once. The ten largest make up 15% to 20% of the sample. These data belong to a study of T cell repertoires in cytomegalovirus infection (dated by TCRdb to between 2018 and 2021). Background on the whole study: Donor HLA type was relevant to the analysis, because carriage of CMV infection together with the matching HLA type was indicated by public TCR beta signatures. The full study reports these points: In both this cohort and an independent cohort of some 350 donors, the cumulative frequency of public TCR beta family members distinguished carriers of CMV infection plus the relevant HLA type. In the ex vivo response, HLA-C-restricted CMV-specific TCR beta clonotypes were dominant, and in two of eight donors the single most frequent clonotype came from this HLA-C-restricted group.

V and J lose 3 bases and 7 bases, and a span of 16 bases separates them. The germline V gene (reference sequence) yields DFQATT for CDR1 and SNEGSKA for CDR2. There are 14 amino acids in the CDR3, from cysteine to phenylalanine inclusive. Only CDR3 DNA is held: 42 bases, read in frame from base 1. The rearrangement combines TRBV20-1 with TRBJ2-1; a tentative D match to TRBD2 spans 7 bases. The sequenced sample was CD8+ T cells from PBMCs. This TCR derives from a human donor in good health (CMV status not recorded). Some clones in this sample may be carry-over from other donors' samples. The sequenced DNA: TGCAGTGCTAGTGAGGGGGGGCTGTTTAATGAGCAGTTCTTC. It specifies CSASEGGLFNEQFF.